Each of the 16 T cell receptor beta chains below was sequenced from the same sample in a study of cytomegalovirus exposure and HLA in healthy donors. A multiplex PCR was run with 60 Vbeta primers and 13 Jbeta primers. Produced via immunoSEQ multiplex PCR; TCRdb's table is partial and in-frame only. The data hold roughly 190,000 clones, with about four fifths observed a single time. Sequencing was carried out using PBMCs. Receptors were obtained from a woman aged 18-29 years in good health and CMV-seronegative.

The rearrangement uses TRBV7-2 and TRBJ2-6, with 9 bases aligning to TRBD2. The J segment lost 2 bases and the V segment lost 5 bases, leaving 10 bases of the junction unmatched. This CDR3 is 18 amino acids long. Germline values: CDR1 SGHTA, CDR2 FQGNSA. The chain's CDR3 is CASSPHRSGRTGANVLTF. The DNA for the CDR3 is TGTGCCAGCAGCCCCCATCGTAGCGGGAGAACTGGGGCCAACGTCCTGACTTTC.

The V and J genes are TRBV6-5 and TRBJ2-1; 12 nucleotides match TRBD2. Germline V gives CDR1 MNHEY, CDR2 SVGAGI. V gave up 6 bases and J gave up 6 bases; unmatched junction bases: 6. CDR3 length: 15 amino acids. This CDR3 is CASSTLAGGGNEQFF. CDR3 nucleotides: TGTGCCAGCAGCACTCTAGCGGGAGGGGGCAATGAGCAGTTCTTC.

This clone was seen only once. One end of the junction is discordant with germline, which a read error may explain. This chain links TRBV7-7 with TRBJ1-2, with D hard to call. The CDR3 has 14 amino acids. Germline CDR1 and CDR2: SSHAT and FNYEAQ (reference sequence). The CDR3 DNA is TGTGCTAGCAGCTTATCTTACGGGAACTATGGCTACACCTTC. The encoded protein is CASSLSYGNYGYTF.

This clone was detected a few times. V gene TRBV6-6 combines with J gene TRBJ2-7; 8 bases line up with TRBD1. The CDR3 has 16 amino acids. Losses at the gene ends were 6 bases for V and 2 bases for J; bases not matched to a gene: 12. Germline V CDR1 and CDR2: MNHNY, SVGAGI (reference sequence). CDR3 sequence reads: CASRDADRVNAYEQYF. The CDR3 nucleotides read TGTGCCAGCAGAGATGCGGACAGGGTGAATGCCTACGAGCAGTACTTC.

V and J are TRBV4-1 and TRBJ1-4; TRBD1 matches at 7 bases. With 2 bases clipped from V and 5 bases from J, the junction kept 8 bases outside the gene matches. Per the germline V gene, CDR1 is MGHRA and CDR2 is YSYEKL. CDR3 length: 16 amino acids. The CDR3 reads CASSQNRGSLNEKLFF. CDR3 nucleotides: TGCGCCAGCAGCCAAAACAGGGGATCACTGAATGAAAAACTGTTTTTT.

Written as DNA, the CDR3 is TGCAGCGTTTTAGACTCCTACGAGCAGTACTTC. It translates to CSVLDSYEQYF. The chain couples TRBV29-1 to TRBJ2-7, with D unresolved. Between the trimmed V and J ends, which lost 5 bases and 0 bases, there was a span of 5 bases. Looked up from germline, CDR1 is SQVTM and CDR2 is ANQGSEA. The length of the CDR3 is 11 residues.

In nucleotides, the CDR3 is TGTGCCAGCAGTTTCAGACAGGGCCAAGATACGCAGTATTTT. This encodes CASSFRQGQDTQYF. The chain has TRBV7-8 and TRBJ2-3, with TRBD1 identical over 7 bases. CDR3 length: 14 amino acids. The V segment lost 6 bases and the J segment 5 bases; nucleotides outside the gene matches: 8. Germline CDR1 reads SGHVS; CDR2 reads FQNEAQ.

This clone appeared a single time. The J gene is TRBJ1-1, the V gene TRBV5-4; D is uncertain. Trimming took 3 bases from V and 5 from J, leaving 17 bases between them. From germline, CDR1 is SGHNT and CDR2 YYREEE (reference sequence). This CDR3 comprises 15 residues. In DNA form, the CDR3 reads TGTGCCAGCAGCTCACCGACATCCCTTCGGACTGAAGCTTTCTTT. Translating it yields CASSSPTSLRTEAFF.

The genes are TRBV10-1 and TRBJ2-1; D not certain. This CDR3 is 11 amino acids long. V was pared by 6 bases and J by 3 bases, with 3 bases between. Germline-derived CDR1 and CDR2 are WNHNN and SYGVQD (reference sequence). The CDR3 DNA sequence: TGCGCCAGCAGCCGCTACAATGAGCAGTTCTTC. Translated: CASSRYNEQFF.

This clone turned up a few times. J is TRBJ1-1 and V is TRBV2; D is unclear. Germline assignment: CDR1 SNHLY and CDR2 FYNNEI. Trimming took 4 bases from V and 1 from J, leaving 4 bases between them. The CDR3 consists of 12 residues. CDR3 DNA: TGTGCCAGCAGTGTAGAGAACACTGAAGCTTTCTTT. Its translation is CASSVENTEAFF.

This chain links TRBV29-1 with TRBJ2-1; perhaps TRBD1 as D (5 bases). The V end was cut by 7 bases, the J end by 7 bases, with 20 bases between. Germline CDR1 is SQVTM and CDR2 is ANQGSEA. The CDR3 consists of 14 residues. CDR3 residues: CSATTAGLINEQFF. Written as DNA, the CDR3 is TGCAGCGCTACGACGGCAGGGCTCATAAATGAGCAGTTCTTC.

The V call is TRBV7-2, the J call TRBJ1-2; D unresolved. The CDR3 has 12 residues. The germline V gene encodes CDR1 SGHTA and CDR2 FQGNSA. V was cut by 5 bases and J by 3 bases, with 7 bases left in between. CDR3 amino acids: CASSGSHYGYTF. In DNA, the CDR3 is TGTGCCAGCAGCGGGAGTCACTATGGCTACACCTTC.

This chain connects TRBV7-9 to TRBJ2-7, with 11 bases aligning to TRBD2. The CDR3 totals 15 residues. From germline, CDR1 is SEHNR and CDR2 FQNEAQ (reference sequence). V lost 5 bases, J lost 3 bases, and 6 bases stayed unmatched. The CDR3 spells CASSPQLAGVYEQYF. The CDR3 DNA reads TGTGCCAGCAGCCCCCAACTAGCGGGAGTCTACGAGCAGTACTTC.

The chain couples TRBV13 to TRBJ2-7, with TRBD2 identical over 12 bases. This CDR3 contains 16 residues. Losses at the gene ends were 0 bases for V and 1 base for J; bases not matched to a gene: 1. Germline V gene sequence: CDR1 PRHDT, CDR2 FYEKMQ (reference sequence). CDR3 DNA: TGTGCCAGCAGCTTAGGAGGACTAGCGGGGTCCTACGAGCAGTACTTC. This sequence encodes CASSLGGLAGSYEQYF.

The chain has TRBV11-2 and TRBJ2-1, with 12 bases that match TRBD1. Germline values: CDR1 SGHAT, CDR2 FQNNGV. Trimming took 5 bases from V and 8 from J; bases not matched to a gene: 7. This CDR3 has 15 residues. CDR3 bases: TGTGCCAGCAGCCCGTCCGGGACAGGGGGCTATGAGCAGTTCTTC. Its translation is CASSPSGTGGYEQFF.

This clone was found once. J is TRBJ1-5 and V is TRBV28; D might be TRBD1 (5 bases). Germline values: CDR1 MDHEN, CDR2 SYDVKM. This CDR3 contains 15 residues. V was shortened by 3 bases and J by 0 bases, with 9 bases between the two germline ends. CDR3 DNA sequence: TGTGCCAGCAGTTTCCTAGACAGTAGCAATCAGCCCCAGCATTTT. As protein: CASSFLDSSNQPQHF.